The 30 T cell receptor beta chains presented below share a single source sample, sequenced in a study of blood T cell repertoires in COVID-19. The table came from immunoSEQ multiplex PCR; TCRdb's copy has only in-frame clones and leaves some out. The sample shows around 130,000 clones, around 87% of them seen only once. The source material was peripheral blood. Source of these receptors: a woman aged 55 to 70 with acute or convalescent COVID-19.

The chain is built from TRBV5-1 and TRBJ1-1; TRBD1 agrees at 12 bases. The junction had 7 bases not matched to a gene; V was cut back by 3 bases and J by 4 bases. This CDR3 contains 16 residues. Germline assignment: CDR1 SGHRS and CDR2 YFSETQ. As DNA, the CDR3 is TGCGCCAGCAGCTACCCTTCGGGACAGGGGGCCACTGAAGCTTTCTTT. Protein product: CASSYPSGQGATEAFF.

This chain uses TRBV6-2 or TRBV6-3 with TRBJ1-1; D unresolved. CDR1 and CDR2 (germline): MNHEY, SVGEGT. The CDR3 totals 13 residues. V lost 5 bases, J lost 3 bases, and 10 bases lay in between. CDR3 loop: CASSTGRDTEAFF. The CDR3 nucleotides are TGTGCCAGCAGTACCGGGAGGGACACTGAAGCTTTCTTT.

The genes are TRBV2 and TRBJ2-5; the D is unclear. CDR1 SNHLY and CDR2 FYNNEI come from the germline V gene. This CDR3 spans 13 amino acids. V lost 4 bases, J lost 5 bases, and 11 bases lay in between. CDR3 DNA: TGTGCCAGCAGTGGCCCCCTCGGGGAGACCCAGTACTTC. Translating it yields CASSGPLGETQYF.

This chain connects TRBV6-6 to TRBJ2-6; D not resolved. Looked up from germline, CDR1 is MNHNY and CDR2 is SVGAGI (reference sequence). This CDR3 region has 16 residues. Trimming shortened V by 6 bases and J by 0 bases, and 12 bases separated the two germline ends. CDR3 protein: CASSHPSGSGANVLTF. The DNA for the CDR3 is TGTGCCAGCAGCCACCCGTCGGGCTCTGGGGCCAACGTCCTGACTTTC.

The chain links TRBV21-1 to TRBJ1-3; TRBD1 was called by the table and not checked on the DNA. TRBV21-1 is a known pseudogene. The CDR3 is made up of 16 amino acids. CDR3 nucleotide sequence: TGTGCCAGCACCCCCGGCGGACAGGGTAATGGAAACACCATATATTTT. Protein: CASTPGGQGNGNTIYF.

The chain joins TRBV7-9 to TRBJ2-7; D possibly corresponds to TRBD1 (6 bases). There are 12 residues in the CDR3. V was clipped by 6 bases and J by 4 bases, with 10 bases between them. CDR1 and CDR2 from the germline V gene are SEHNR and FQNEAQ (reference sequence). CDR3 protein: CASSRQDYEQYF. In nucleotides, the CDR3 is TGTGCCAGCAGTCGACAGGATTACGAGCAGTACTTC.

The chain recombines TRBV6-1 with TRBJ2-7, with 8 bases identical to TRBD2. Germline CDR1 is MNHNS and CDR2 is SASEGT. Unmatched junction bases numbered 5, after V lost 0 bases and J lost 7 bases. This CDR3 spans 14 amino acids. CDR3 amino acids: CASSEAPRLAEQYV. For the CDR3, the DNA is TGTGCCAGCAGTGAAGCTCCGCGACTAGCGGAGCAGTACGTC.

This chain joins TRBV3-1 (or the pseudogene TRBV3-2) and TRBJ2-4; D unclear. Germline assignment: CDR1 LGHDT and CDR2 YNNKEL (reference sequence). The ends were cut back, 0 bases at V and 1 base at J, with 7 bases in the middle. This CDR3 contains 15 residues. The CDR3 region is CASSQDPLAKNIQYF. The CDR3 nucleotides are TGTGCCAGCAGCCAAGACCCCCTCGCCAAAAACATTCAGTACTTC.

This rearrangement joins TRBV28 to TRBJ2-7; TRBD1 matches 8 bases. CDR3 size: 14 residues. Germline loops: CDR1 MDHEN, CDR2 SYDVKM. With V trimmed by 6 bases and J by 2 bases, 6 bases remained unmatched. The CDR3 loop reads CASRARQGPYEQYF. CDR3 DNA: TGTGCCAGCAGGGCTCGACAGGGGCCCTACGAGCAGTACTTC.

A note on this clone: In the same sample, other DNA sequences code for this CDR3. The chain combines TRBV5-1 with TRBJ1-4; possibly TRBD1 for D (5 bases). This CDR3 comprises 14 residues. Germline V gene data show CDR1 as SGHRS and CDR2 as YFSETQ. V was cut by 0 bases and J by 6 bases, with 9 bases left in between. The CDR3 sequence is CASSLGGTDEKLFF. CDR3 nucleotides: TGCGCCAGCAGCTTGGGGGGGACTGATGAAAAACTGTTTTTT.

This clone was detected once. The V and J genes are TRBV7-9 and TRBJ1-1, with D maybe TRBD1 (6 bases). CDR3 size: 19 residues. The V gene's germline CDR1 is SEHNR and CDR2 FQNEAQ (reference sequence). Trimming shortened V by 1 base and J by 5 bases, and 26 bases separated the two germline ends. The CDR3 loop is CASSLGAPGQGMRSTEAFF. CDR3 in DNA: TGTGCCAGCAGCTTAGGAGCCCCCGGCCAGGGGATGAGGAGTACTGAAGCTTTCTTT.

The V gene is TRBV3-1 (or the pseudogene TRBV3-2), the J gene TRBJ2-1; 10 bases are a match to TRBD2. Germline-derived CDR1 and CDR2 are LGHDT and YNNKEL (reference sequence). After removal of 4 bases from V and 12 bases from J, the junction contained 6 bases not matched to a gene. This CDR3 spans 13 amino acids. The CDR3 is CASSPYSGRLQFF. As DNA, the CDR3 is TGTGCCAGCAGCCCCTATAGCGGGAGGTTGCAGTTCTTC.

The chain couples TRBV6-4 to TRBJ1-1; D is uncertain. The V gene lost 3 bases and the J gene lost 1 base, with 6 bases spanning the gap. CDR1 and CDR2 (germline): MRHNA, SNTAGT. This CDR3 is built from 13 residues. The CDR3 here is CASSEEENTEAFF. The CDR3 nucleotides are TGTGCCAGCAGTGAGGAGGAGAACACTGAAGCTTTCTTT.

The chain uses TRBV6-5 and TRBJ1-1; tentative D call: TRBD1 (5 bases). CDR3 length equals 12 residues. The germline CDR1 and CDR2 sequences are MNHEY and SVGAGI. The ends were cut back, 8 bases at V and 3 bases at J, with 10 bases in the middle. The CDR3 nucleotides are TGTGCCAGCCTGGGACTTTACACTGAAGCTTTCTTT. The encoded protein is CASLGLYTEAFF.

The chain recombines TRBV27 with TRBJ2-5; 8 bases match TRBD1. Trimming at V came to 6 bases and at J to 5 bases, leaving 5 bases not matched to a gene. Germline V gene lookup returns CDR1 MNHEY and CDR2 SMNVEV (reference sequence). This CDR3 contains 13 residues. The CDR3 DNA is TGTGCCAGCAGCCGAGCAGGGGGCGAGACCCAGTACTTC. As protein: CASSRAGGETQYF.

This chain connects TRBV5-1 to TRBJ1-1; D is perhaps TRBD1 (5 bases). Germline CDR1 SGHRS, CDR2 YFSETQ. V lost 3 bases and J 4 bases, leaving 16 bases between the germline ends. The CDR3 has 15 amino acids. CDR3 loop: CASSSLGGAGTEAFF. CDR3 sequence (DNA): TGCGCCAGCAGCTCCCTCGGAGGGGCGGGCACTGAAGCTTTCTTT.

The chain couples TRBV11-2 to TRBJ1-4, with 7 bases aligning to TRBD1. Germline loops: CDR1 SGHAT, CDR2 FQNNGV. The CDR3 consists of 14 residues. The ends lost 5 bases at V and 8 bases at J; junction bases unmatched: 8. This CDR3 reads CASSQGGLGEKLFF. CDR3 DNA: TGTGCCAGCAGCCAGGGGGGATTGGGGGAAAAACTGTTTTTT. The variable domain in full, with the rest retrieved from reference TRBV11-2 and TRBJ1-4, is EAGVAQSPRYKIIEKRQSVAFWCNPISGHATLYWYQQILGQGPKLLIQFQNNGVVDDSQLPKDRFSAERLKGVDSTLKIQPAKLEDSAVYLCASSQGGLGEKLFFGSGTQLSVL.

This chain uses TRBV12-3 or TRBV12-4 with TRBJ1-2; D unresolved. This CDR3 is built from 13 residues. V was pared by 3 bases and J by 2 bases, with 7 bases between. DNA of the CDR3: TGTGCCAGCAGTTTTCTGCGAAACTATGGCTACACCTTC. Protein product: CASSFLRNYGYTF.

The chain links TRBV5-6 to TRBJ2-2; D perhaps matches TRBD2 (6 bases). Trimming stripped 7 bases from V and 3 bases from J, with 13 bases between. Germline CDR1 is SGHDT and CDR2 is YYEEEE. The CDR3 has 14 amino acids. CDR3 coding DNA: TGTGCCAGCTCAATCAGGGACTACACCGGGGAGCTGTTTTTT. Its translation is CASSIRDYTGELFF.

This clone was counted a single time. This chain uses TRBV6-5 with TRBJ1-5; no definite D call. This CDR3 spans 14 amino acids. CDR1 is MNHEY, CDR2 SVGAGI, per germline. V was clipped by 7 bases and J by 5 bases, with 15 bases between them. The CDR3 DNA reads TGTGCCAGCAAATTGCCCGGGAATTATCAGCCCCAGCATTTT. Its translation: CASKLPGNYQPQHF.

The rearrangement links TRBV21-1 to TRBJ2-2; no check of the table's D call, TRBD1, against the DNA was made. TRBV21-1 is termed a pseudogene. CDR3 length equals 19 residues. CDR3 sequence reads: CASSSLVWDTSMNTGELFF. The DNA for the CDR3 is TGTGCCAGCAGCTCCCTGGTTTGGGACACCTCTATGAACACCGGGGAGCTGTTTTTT.

This clone came up a few times. The chain is built from TRBV11-3 and TRBJ2-1; no definite D call. This CDR3 is built from 14 residues. Per the germline V gene, CDR1 is SGHNT and CDR2 is YENEEA. The V gene lost 1 base and the J gene lost 9 bases, with 13 bases spanning the gap. Here the CDR3 DNA reads TGTGCCAGCAGCTTAGGGCCCCTCCCCACTGAGCAGTTCTTC. Translated, it gives CASSLGPLPTEQFF.

V gene TRBV9 combines with J gene TRBJ1-2; D ambiguous. Trimming removed 5 bases at V and 0 bases at J, with 14 bases between. The CDR3 is 15 residues long. CDR1 and CDR2 from the germline V gene are SGDLS and YYNGEE. The CDR3 here is CASSSEVEANYGYTF. The DNA for the CDR3 is TGTGCCAGCAGTTCCGAAGTGGAGGCTAACTATGGCTACACCTTC.

The chain carries TRBV7-8 and TRBJ1-1; perhaps TRBD1 as D (5 bases). Germline V CDR1 and CDR2: SGHVS, FQNEAQ. The CDR3 loop spans 15 amino acids. Between the trimmed V and J ends, which lost 2 bases and 7 bases, there was a span of 17 bases. The CDR3 DNA reads as TGTGCCAGCAGCTTAAGGGTAGGCCGACAGATTGAAGCTTTCTTT. Amino acid sequence: CASSLRVGRQIEAFF.

V is TRBV10-3 and J is TRBJ2-3, with 7 bases fitting TRBD2. The CDR3 is made up of 16 amino acids. CDR1 and CDR2 (germline): ENHRY, SYGVKD. The V gene end was trimmed by 0 bases and the J gene end by 4 bases; junction bases not matched to a gene: 7. DNA of the CDR3: TGTGCCATCAGTGAGTCGGAAGCGGGAATCTCAGATACGCAGTATTTT. Translated, it gives CAISESEAGISDTQYF.

The chain employs TRBV27 and TRBJ1-1; possibly TRBD1 for D (6 bases). This CDR3 has 13 residues. The V and J ends lost 4 bases and 3 bases respectively, with 9 bases between them. Germline-derived CDR1 and CDR2 are MNHEY and SMNVEV (reference sequence). CDR3 region: CASSYAGDTEAFF. DNA of the CDR3: TGTGCCAGCAGTTATGCAGGGGACACTGAAGCTTTCTTT.

The table lists this clone with a count of one. The CDR3 region is CSARESHTQYF. CDR3 DNA: TGCAGTGCTAGGGAGTCGCATACGCAGTATTTT. V gene TRBV20-1 combines with J gene TRBJ2-3; unclear D gene. The CDR3 spans 11 residues. V was pared by 3 bases and J by 7 bases, with 8 bases between. Germline CDR1 is DFQATT and CDR2 is SNEGSKA (reference sequence).

This chain links TRBV27 with TRBJ2-3, with 11 nucleotides matching TRBD1. Trimming took 6 bases from V and 5 from J; bases not matched to a gene: 7. The CDR3 consists of 15 residues. Germline-derived CDR1 and CDR2 are MNHEY and SMNVEV (reference sequence). CDR3 in amino acids: CASRPDRGHGDTQYF. DNA for the CDR3: TGTGCCAGCAGACCGGACAGGGGGCATGGAGATACGCAGTATTTT.

This clone was found a few times. This chain uses TRBV12-3 or TRBV12-4 with TRBJ2-2, with D perhaps TRBD1 (5 bases). This CDR3 contains 13 residues. V was trimmed by 10 bases and J by 5 bases, leaving 14 bases between them. The CDR3 DNA reads TGTGCCACCTACCAGGGTGTTACCGGGGAGCTGTTTTTT. This gives the protein CATYQGVTGELFF.

V is TRBV6-6 and J is TRBJ1-1; D gene ambiguous. CDR1 and CDR2 (germline): MNHNY, SVGAGI (reference sequence). V dropped 0 bases and J dropped 5 bases, with 7 bases sitting between them. The CDR3 spans 13 residues. In DNA, the CDR3 is TGTGCCAGCAGTTACTCGTTCATGACTGAAGCTTTCTTT. As protein: CASSYSFMTEAFF.